This T cell receptor (beta chain) emerged from a study of preoperative IRX-2 immunotherapy in early breast cancer (dated by TCRdb to between 2017 and 2020). Interpreted using the paper, the treatment or condition label stands for: preoperative locoregional IRX-2 cytokine immunotherapy. The samples were obtained from a phase Ib study that tested preoperative, locoregional IRX-2 cytokine immunotherapy meant to prime immune responses. Donors were patients with early-stage breast cancer who received IRX-2 before surgery. Library construction relied on the immunoSEQ multiplex PCR assay. This immuneACCESS table, as held by TCRdb, lists in-frame sequences with V and J called but not all clones. Of the missing ones, under half trace to an unresolved V gene in checked studies; the others have no known cause. The sample table contains approximately 38,000 clones; only one count was recorded for around 82% of them. The ten largest clonotypes hold about 1.5% of the sample.

This clone was observed a few times. The antigen this receptor binds is unknown. Per-base qualities were not stored, and no clone one base away is much larger. The sequence was collected from a human donor with breast cancer. Here the sequenced sample was lymph node tissue, taken after IRX-2 immunotherapy.

The CDR3 corresponds to CASSPATTNTEAFF. The DNA sequence is given as TGTGCCAGCAGTCCGGCCACTACGAACACTGAAGCTTTCTTT. In this chain, TRBV6-8 is recombined with TRBJ1-1; the D segment cannot be called with confidence. From a lookup of the germline V gene, CDR1 and CDR2 are MNHGY and SAAAGT. The CDR3, from cysteine to phenylalanine, totals 14 residues. Only the CDR3 DNA is retained, 42 bases long and in frame from the first base. The trim is 5 bases for V and 1 base for J, with a gap of 11 bases between the germline ends.